These 26 T cell receptor beta chains share one sample of origin, sequenced in a study of identical twins. A single record per CDR3 protein comes from TCRdb applying MiXCR to the 5' RACE reads. The data hold 430,000 or so distinct CDR3 sequences, with more than 20% observed a single time. These data were also reused for a study on T cells expressing NK-cell markers.

The sample comprised CD4+ T cells sorted from blood. These TCRs come from a woman aged 18 to 35 in good health.

This clonotype occurred a few times. This sequence joins TRBV6-1 and TRBJ2-5; D remains ambiguous. Germline values: CDR1 MNHNS, CDR2 SASEGT. V lost 4 bases, J lost 7 bases, and 13 bases lay in between. There are 13 residues in the CDR3. CDR3: CASSGTYEGTQYF. CDR3 nucleotide sequence: TGTGCCAGCAGTGGGACCTACGAAGGGACCCAGTACTTC.

This clonotype was recorded a few times. This chain links TRBV4-3 with TRBJ2-3; TRBD2 agrees at 7 bases. Germline V gene lookup returns CDR1 LGHNA and CDR2 YSLEER. This CDR3 is built from 16 residues. The J segment lost 0 bases and the V segment lost 0 bases, leaving 3 bases of the junction unmatched. The CDR3 here is CASSQEASGSTDTQYF. In nucleotides, the CDR3 is TGCGCCAGCAGCCAAGAAGCTAGCGGAAGCACAGATACGCAGTATTTT.

V usage is TRBV9 and J usage is TRBJ2-4, with TRBD2 identical over 7 bases. Germline V lookup: CDR1 SGDLS, CDR2 YYNGEE. V lost 2 bases and J lost 7; bases outside the gene matches: 6. There are 14 residues in the CDR3. For the CDR3, the DNA is TGTGCCAGCAGCGTCCGAGATAGCGGGAACATTCAGTACTTC. Its protein product is CASSVRDSGNIQYF.

This clonotype was recorded a few times. V is TRBV6-5 and J is TRBJ2-2; perhaps TRBD1 as D (5 bases). Germline V gene data show CDR1 as MNHEY and CDR2 as SVGAGI. The V and J ends lost 2 bases and 3 bases respectively, with 13 bases between them. The CDR3 covers 16 residues. CDR3 in amino acids: CASSYPKGPDTGELFF. DNA of the CDR3: TGTGCCAGCAGTTACCCGAAGGGGCCCGACACCGGGGAGCTGTTTTTT.

This CDR3 is CSARDLRETGLVIEQYF. The CDR3 DNA reads TGCAGTGCTAGAGATCTACGGGAGACGGGACTAGTCATCGAGCAGTACTTC. This rearrangement joins TRBV20-1 to TRBJ2-7; the match to TRBD2 covers 8 bases. In germline, CDR1 is DFQATT, CDR2 SNEGSKA (reference sequence). Germline trimming cut 0 bases from V and 6 bases from J; bases unmatched to any gene: 16. This CDR3 has 17 amino acids.

This clonotype was counted between two and nine times. The V call is TRBV7-3, the J call TRBJ2-3, with 8 bases aligning to TRBD2. The ends lost 4 bases at V and 3 bases at J; junction bases unmatched: 6. The length of the CDR3 is 15 residues. The germline gives CDR1 SGHTA, CDR2 FQGTGA. The CDR3 nucleotides read TGTGCCAGCAGCTCTTCGGGACTAGGTACAGATACGCAGTATTTT. Amino acids: CASSSSGLGTDTQYF.

This clonotype was recorded a few times. The chain combines TRBV18 with TRBJ2-2, with 14 bases matching TRBD2. Germline V gene lookup returns CDR1 KGHSH and CDR2 LQKENI. The CDR3 loop spans 16 amino acids. J gave up 7 bases and V 2 bases, and 3 bases lay outside the gene matches. CDR3 coding DNA: TGTGCCAGCTCACCAGGACTAGCGGGAGGTCACGGGGAGCTGTTTTTT. It translates to CASSPGLAGGHGELFF. Based on the CDR3 plus reference TRBV18 and TRBJ2-2, the full variable domain is NAGVMQNPRHLVRRRGQEARLRCSPMKGHSHVYWYRQLPEEGLKFMVYLQKENIIDESGMPKERFSAEFPKEGPSILRIQQVVRGDSAAYFCASSPGLAGGHGELFFGEGSRLTVL.

In its sample, this clonotype was seen a few times. The rearrangement links TRBV20-1 to TRBJ2-1; the D gene is possibly TRBD2 (6 bases). The CDR3 consists of 15 residues. The V and J ends lost 2 bases and 4 bases respectively, with 15 bases between them. Germline V lookup: CDR1 DFQATT, CDR2 SNEGSKA (reference sequence). The CDR3 spells CSARSLALLYNEQFF. The CDR3 bases are TGCAGTGCTAGATCCCTAGCGCTATTATACAATGAGCAGTTCTTC.

This chain links TRBV29-1 with TRBJ2-1; the D gene is possibly TRBD1 (6 bases). The length of the CDR3 is 13 residues. CDR1 is SQVTM, CDR2 ANQGSEA, per germline. Trimming took off 7 bases at V and 8 bases at J, with 18 bases between the two ends. The CDR3 here is CSGVKQGRDEQFF. Written as DNA, the CDR3 is TGCAGCGGCGTCAAACAGGGTAGGGATGAGCAGTTCTTC.

This clonotype showed up many times. The genes are TRBV7-9 and TRBJ1-1; TRBD1 agrees at 9 bases. CDR1 is SEHNR and CDR2 is FQNEAQ in the germline V gene (reference sequence). This CDR3 has 15 amino acids. Germline trimming cut 4 bases from V and 1 base from J; bases unmatched to any gene: 4. CDR3 loop: CASSSLGQGNTEAFF. CDR3 DNA: TGTGCCAGCAGCTCCTTGGGACAGGGGAACACTGAAGCTTTCTTT.

The genes are TRBV6-5 and TRBJ1-2, with D possibly matching TRBD1 (6 bases). The germline gives CDR1 MNHEY, CDR2 SVGAGI. V lost 4 bases, J lost 8 bases, and 11 bases lay in between. The CDR3 totals 12 residues. The CDR3 sequence: CASSSGVRGYTF. The CDR3 DNA follows: TGTGCCAGCAGTTCAGGGGTGAGAGGCTACACCTTC.

This clonotype showed up just a few times. This rearrangement joins TRBV20-1 to TRBJ2-7; TRBD1 is a possible D gene (6 bases). Looked up from germline, CDR1 is DFQATT and CDR2 is SNEGSKA (reference sequence). Trimming pared 2 bases from V and 4 bases from J, leaving 12 bases between. There are 13 residues in the CDR3. CDR3 loop: CSARQGNEYEQYF. DNA for the CDR3: TGCAGTGCTAGACAGGGGAACGAGTACGAGCAGTACTTC.

In its sample, this clonotype was seen a few times. The rearrangement joins TRBV12-3 or TRBV12-4 to TRBJ2-5, with 8 bases identical to TRBD1. V dropped 6 bases and J dropped 4; count of bases not matched to a gene: 7. The CDR3 consists of 14 residues. CDR3 amino acids: CASRSAGGAETQYF. CDR3 bases: TGTGCCAGCAGGTCAGCAGGGGGCGCAGAGACCCAGTACTTC.

This sequence joins TRBV27 and TRBJ1-5; 9 positions match TRBD1. Per germline, CDR1 MNHEY and CDR2 SMNVEV (reference sequence). V shed 5 bases, J shed 6 bases, and the junction held 5 bases outside the gene matches. The CDR3 loop spans 14 amino acids. The CDR3 region has the DNA TGTGCCAGCAGTCTCGGGACAGGGAGTCAGCCCCAGCATTTT. This encodes CASSLGTGSQPQHF.

This clonotype was observed a handful of times. V gene TRBV4-1 combines with J gene TRBJ2-7; possibly TRBD2 for D (5 bases). The CDR3 sequence is 14 residues long. The V gene lost 4 bases and the J gene lost 5 bases, with 15 bases spanning the gap. Looked up from germline, CDR1 is MGHRA and CDR2 is YSYEKL. For the CDR3, the DNA is TGCGCCAGCAGCCCCCGAGGGATAGTCCACGAGCAGTACTTC. Residues: CASSPRGIVHEQYF.

In its sample, this clonotype was seen a few times. Relative to the germline gene, one junction end is altered; a read error may explain this. This chain connects TRBV4-3 to TRBJ2-1; 10 bases align to TRBD1. CDR3 length equals 16 residues. CDR1 LGHNA and CDR2 YSLEER come from the germline V gene. This CDR3 is CASTQAGQGVKNEQFF. The CDR3, as DNA: TGCGCCAGCACCCAAGCCGGACAGGGGGTGAAAAATGAGCAGTTCTTC.

This clonotype appeared once. This chain connects TRBV7-9 to TRBJ1-5; a possible D gene is TRBD1 (5 bases). The CDR3 covers 14 residues. Germline V gives CDR1 SEHNR, CDR2 FQNEAQ (reference sequence). The V gene lost 5 bases and the J gene lost 3 bases, with 11 bases spanning the gap. The CDR3 protein is CASSTRDANQPQHF. In nucleotides, the CDR3 is TGTGCCAGCAGCACACGGGACGCCAATCAGCCCCAGCATTTT. Variable domain in full (rest from reference TRBV7-9 and TRBJ1-5): DTGVSQNPRHKITKRGQNVTFRCDPISEHNRLYWYRQTLGQGPEFLTYFQNEAQLEKSRLLSDRFSAERPKGSFSTLEIQRTEQGDSAMYLCASSTRDANQPQHFGDGTRLSIL.

This clonotype came up a few times. CDR3 sequence reads: CASRETGTDTQYF. In DNA, the CDR3 is TGCGCCAGCAGGGAAACAGGCACAGATACGCAGTATTTT. This chain uses TRBV5-1 with TRBJ2-3; no clear D gene. Per the germline V gene, CDR1 is SGHRS and CDR2 is YFSETQ. This CDR3 is 13 amino acids long. The V gene lost 5 bases and the J gene lost 1 base, with 8 bases spanning the gap.

This clonotype turned up a few times. CDR3: CASSLGVETEAFF. The CDR3 nucleotides are TGTGCCAGCAGCTTGGGAGTCGAGACTGAAGCTTTCTTT. This sequence joins TRBV7-6 and TRBJ1-1; D is unresolved. The CDR3 extends over 13 amino acids. V was pared by 3 bases and J by 5 bases, with 10 bases between. Germline V gene data show CDR1 as SGHVS and CDR2 as FNYEAQ.

This sequence joins TRBV24-1 and TRBJ2-1, with D unresolved. The CDR3 consists of 14 residues. V was clipped by 4 bases and J by 7 bases, with 13 bases between them. Per germline, CDR1 KGHDR and CDR2 SFDVKD. DNA of the CDR3: TGTGCCACCAGTGACGGGCCAACAAAGAATGAGCAGTTCTTC. It specifies CATSDGPTKNEQFF.

This clonotype turned up a few times. V usage is TRBV14 and J usage is TRBJ2-7; D is possibly TRBD1 (5 bases). Germline CDR1 reads SGHDN; CDR2 reads FVKESK. The CDR3 loop spans 16 amino acids. Trimming stripped 1 base from V and 6 bases from J, with 19 bases between. In DNA, the CDR3 is TGTGCCAGCAGCCAAGTTGGGTCCAGGGTACTCGGCGAGCAGTACTTC. Its translation is CASSQVGSRVLGEQYF.

This clonotype was seen a few times. The rearrangement uses TRBV6-5 and TRBJ1-1; no clear D gene. The CDR3 is 13 residues long. Germline V gives CDR1 MNHEY, CDR2 SVGAGI. V lost 0 bases and J lost 4, with 6 bases in between. CDR3 DNA: TGTGCCAGCAGTTACTCTTATCGCACTGAAGCTTTCTTT. Protein: CASSYSYRTEAFF.

A few counts support this clonotype. This chain joins TRBV29-1 and TRBJ2-3, with TRBD1 identical over 8 bases. Germline trimming cut 5 bases from V and 3 bases from J; bases unmatched to any gene: 10. Per germline, CDR1 SQVTM and CDR2 ANQGSEA. There are 15 residues in the CDR3. Written as DNA, the CDR3 is TGCAGCGTTCTCAACAGGGGGAGGTCAACAGATACGCAGTATTTT. The encoded protein is CSVLNRGRSTDTQYF.

This clonotype showed up just a few times. The rearrangement links TRBV3-1 to TRBJ2-3; possible D gene TRBD2, 6 bases. The V gene's germline CDR1 is LGHDT and CDR2 YNNKEL (reference sequence). V lost 1 base and J lost 2, with 13 bases in between. The length of the CDR3 is 16 residues. The CDR3, as DNA: TGTGCCAGCAGCCAAGGGGCGGGGCGGATCACAGATACGCAGTATTTT. Translation: CASSQGAGRITDTQYF.

This clonotype has more than one count but fewer than ten. The gene calls are TRBV10-3 and TRBJ2-7; D is undetermined. CDR1 is ENHRY, CDR2 SYGVKD, per germline. V was shortened by 0 bases and J by 1 base, with 7 bases between the two germline ends. The CDR3 totals 14 residues. The CDR3 nucleotides read TGTGCCATCAGTGAGTCGCGGCCATCCTACGAGCAGTACTTC. It translates to CAISESRPSYEQYF.

The gene calls are TRBV20-1 and TRBJ2-5; D gene ambiguous. This CDR3 contains 13 residues. V was pared by 2 bases and J by 2 bases, with 9 bases between. Germline values: CDR1 DFQATT, CDR2 SNEGSKA (reference sequence). CDR3 DNA: TGCAGTGCTAGATATGACTTTCAAGAGACCCAGTACTTC. This translates into CSARYDFQETQYF.